This entry lists 32 T cell receptor beta chains sequenced from one sample in a study of shared clonotypes between healthy human individuals. Libraries were prepared by immunoSEQ multiplex PCR; TCRdb keeps only in-frame clonotypes and omits some of them. The sample shows 85,000 to 100,000 clones, approximately 75% of them seen only once. Source material: memory CD8+ T cells sorted from blood. The subset was: CD45RO+ cells pooled with CCR7-negative TemRA cells. The receptors originated from a young man in good health.

The V call is TRBV30, the J call TRBJ2-6; no clear D gene. This CDR3 region has 14 residues. Germline V gene sequence: CDR1 GTSNPN, CDR2 SVGIG (reference sequence). Trimming removed 0 bases from V and 0 bases from J, with 3 bases in between. CDR3 sequence: CAWSVDSGANVLTF. The CDR3, as DNA: TGTGCCTGGAGTGTAGACTCTGGGGCCAACGTCCTGACTTTC.

The sample holds many counts of this clone. The chain employs TRBV25-1 and TRBJ2-5; D gene unclear. The CDR3 extends over 11 amino acids. CDR1 is MGHDK and CDR2 is SYGVNS in the germline V gene. V dropped 5 bases and J dropped 0 bases, with 1 base sitting between them. The CDR3 DNA sequence: TGTGCCAGCAGTCACCAAGAGACCCAGTACTTC. It codes for CASSHQETQYF.

V usage is TRBV18 and J usage is TRBJ2-7; D gene uncertain. The CDR3 length is 15 residues. V lost 2 bases to trimming and J lost 2 bases, with 13 bases between them. Germline loops: CDR1 KGHSH, CDR2 LQKENI. The CDR3 is CASSPNRQDAYEQYF. CDR3 coding DNA: TGTGCCAGCTCACCAAATCGGCAGGATGCCTACGAGCAGTACTTC.

The chain joins TRBV19 to TRBJ2-5; D ambiguous. V was trimmed by 5 bases and J by 5 bases, leaving 9 bases between them. Germline V gene data show CDR1 as LNHDA and CDR2 as SQIVND (reference sequence). CDR3 size: 12 residues. CDR3 sequence (DNA): TGTGCCAGTAGTGTTGACGCGGAGACCCAGTACTTC. The encoded protein is CASSVDAETQYF. The full variable domain, rest sourced from reference TRBV19 and TRBJ2-5, is DGGITQSPKYLFRKEGQNVTLSCEQNLNHDAMYWYRQDPGQGLRLIYYSQIVNDFQKGDIAEGYSVSREKKESFPLTVTSAQKNPTAFYLCASSVDAETQYFGPGTRLLVL.

The chain uses TRBV7-9 and TRBJ2-7, with 9 bases lining up with TRBD1. This CDR3 is built from 13 residues. Germline V gene sequence: CDR1 SEHNR, CDR2 FQNEAQ (reference sequence). The V gene end was trimmed by 4 bases and the J gene end by 4 bases; junction bases not matched to a gene: 2. The CDR3 DNA is TGTGCCAGCAGCTCGGACAGGGGATACGAGCAGTACTTC. It translates to CASSSDRGYEQYF.

This clone was seen only once. V is TRBV10-3 and J is TRBJ1-5, with 8 bases fitting TRBD1. Germline V CDR1 and CDR2: ENHRY, SYGVKD. The CDR3 length is 15 residues. The junction had 2 bases not matched to a gene; V was cut back by 0 bases and J by 4 bases. CDR3 nucleotides: TGTGCCATCAGTGAGTCGAGACAGGGGAATCAGCCCCAGCATTTT. Translating gives CAISESRQGNQPQHF.

V is TRBV2 and J is TRBJ1-2; the D is unclear. The CDR3 has 14 residues. Germline V gives CDR1 SNHLY, CDR2 FYNNEI. The ends were cut back, 3 bases at V and 8 bases at J, with 16 bases in the middle. This CDR3 is CASSDRRTGAGYTF. In DNA, the CDR3 is TGTGCCAGCAGTGACAGACGGACGGGTGCAGGCTACACCTTC.

This clone appeared a few times. This sequence joins TRBV6-1 and TRBJ2-7; TRBD1 aligns across 7 bases. Germline assignment: CDR1 MNHNS and CDR2 SASEGT. CDR3 size: 12 residues. V lost 8 bases, J lost 3 bases, and 4 bases stayed unmatched. The CDR3 DNA reads TGTGCCAGCCCCGGGACAGACTACGAGCAGTACTTC. This encodes CASPGTDYEQYF.

The chain links TRBV27 to TRBJ2-1; no clear D gene. With 4 bases removed from V and 9 bases from J, the gap between germline ends came to 7 bases. This CDR3 has 11 residues. Germline loops: CDR1 MNHEY, CDR2 SMNVEV (reference sequence). The CDR3 DNA follows: TGTGCCAGCAGTTCTTGGGGTGAGCAGTTCTTC. Its protein product is CASSSWGEQFF.

The V gene is TRBV6-6, the J gene TRBJ2-5, with 7 bases matching TRBD2. CDR1 MNHNY and CDR2 SVGAGI come from the germline V gene (reference sequence). V lost 2 bases, J lost 5 bases, and 8 bases stayed unmatched. The CDR3 consists of 15 residues. The CDR3 sequence: CASSYTTSSFETQYF. The CDR3 DNA is TGTGCCAGCAGTTACACGACTAGCTCTTTCGAGACCCAGTACTTC.

This clone was seen only once. The genes are TRBV6-1 and TRBJ2-3; D unclear. The CDR3 contains 15 residues. The germline gives CDR1 MNHNS, CDR2 SASEGT. Trimming took off 2 bases at V and 3 bases at J, with 12 bases between the two ends. CDR3: CASSENRAVTDTQYF. For the CDR3, the DNA is TGTGCCAGCAGTGAAAACAGAGCCGTAACAGATACGCAGTATTTT.

This clone has at least ten counts. The CDR3 DNA reads as TGTGCCAGCAGCACCTGGACAGGGTTGCGGAACACCGGGGAGCTGTTTTTT. This sequence encodes CASSTWTGLRNTGELFF. This sequence joins TRBV7-9 and TRBJ2-2; 8 bases are a match to TRBD1. Looked up from germline, CDR1 is SEHNR and CDR2 is FQNEAQ (reference sequence). After removal of 5 bases from V and 1 base from J, the junction contained 9 bases not matched to a gene. This CDR3 has 17 amino acids.

The chain links TRBV7-9 to TRBJ2-4, with a possible D match to TRBD1 (6 bases). Germline CDR1 reads SEHNR; CDR2 reads FQNEAQ (reference sequence). Trimming stripped 5 bases from V and 8 bases from J, with 31 bases between. This CDR3 spans 19 amino acids. The CDR3 spells CASSDRDKAFHGGKDIQYF. The CDR3 DNA sequence: TGTGCCAGCAGCGACCGGGACAAGGCTTTCCATGGAGGAAAAGACATTCAGTACTTC.

The genes are TRBV15 and TRBJ1-3; D is uncertain. Trimming pared 0 bases from V and 5 bases from J, leaving 8 bases between. Germline assignment: CDR1 LNHNV and CDR2 YYDKDF (reference sequence). CDR3 length equals 14 residues. The DNA for the CDR3 is TGTGCCACCAGCAGAGATCATAAAAGAAACACCATATATTTT. Residues: CATSRDHKRNTIYF.

V usage is TRBV28 and J usage is TRBJ2-1; 7 bases fit TRBD2. V dropped 1 base and J dropped 6; count of bases not matched to a gene: 9. This CDR3 comprises 16 residues. In germline, CDR1 is MDHEN, CDR2 SYDVKM. CDR3 DNA sequence: TGTGCCAGCAGTTTATTAGGGACTACCACCTTCAATGAGCAGTTCTTC. As protein: CASSLLGTTTFNEQFF.

This chain connects TRBV28 to TRBJ2-5, with a tentative D call TRBD2 (6 bases). Germline V gene sequence: CDR1 MDHEN, CDR2 SYDVKM. This CDR3 is built from 14 residues. Trimming cost V 6 bases and J 0 bases, with 11 bases left between them. CDR3 in amino acids: CASSQGGNQETQYF. For the CDR3, the DNA is TGTGCCAGCAGCCAGGGAGGTAACCAAGAGACCCAGTACTTC.

In the case of this clone: The same CDR3 also results from other DNA sequences found in this sample. The chain links TRBV5-5 to TRBJ1-1; unclear D gene. Germline assignment: CDR1 SGHKS and CDR2 YYEKEE (reference sequence). The CDR3 extends over 13 amino acids. V lost 1 base, J lost 1 base, and 5 bases lay in between. CDR3 coding DNA: TGTGCCAGCAGCTTGTCTGAGAACACTGAAGCTTTCTTT. Its translation is CASSLSENTEAFF.

The chain recombines TRBV7-9 with TRBJ2-1; TRBD2 aligns across 8 bases. The CDR3 contains 18 residues. J was trimmed by 3 bases and V by 6 bases; bases with no gene match: 16. CDR1 SEHNR and CDR2 FQNEAQ come from the germline V gene (reference sequence). The CDR3 region is CASSRRPELAANYNEQFF. CDR3 nucleotide sequence: TGTGCCAGCAGTCGGAGGCCAGAACTAGCGGCGAACTACAATGAGCAGTTCTTC.

The genes are TRBV28 and TRBJ2-4; D may be TRBD2 (5 bases). Germline V lookup: CDR1 MDHEN, CDR2 SYDVKM. The ends were cut back, 0 bases at V and 0 bases at J, with 12 bases in the middle. The CDR3 is 17 residues long. The CDR3 is CASSLWVSGVAKNIQYF. The CDR3 bases are TGTGCCAGCAGTTTATGGGTCAGCGGCGTAGCCAAAAACATTCAGTACTTC.

This sequence joins TRBV7-2 and TRBJ1-3; possibly TRBD1 for D (5 bases). V lost 1 base and J lost 1, with 11 bases in between. The CDR3 loop spans 16 amino acids. Germline values: CDR1 SGHTA, CDR2 FQGNSA. CDR3 region: CASSLVRDLSGNTIYF. DNA of the CDR3: TGTGCCAGCAGCTTAGTCAGGGACCTATCTGGAAACACCATATATTTT.

The chain employs TRBV6-1 and TRBJ1-5; D gene ambiguous. Germline-derived CDR1 and CDR2 are MNHNS and SASEGT. CDR3 size: 15 residues. Trimming shortened V by 5 bases and J by 3 bases, and 14 bases separated the two germline ends. The CDR3 loop is CASSRSDSYNQPQHF. As DNA, the CDR3 is TGTGCCAGCAGTAGGTCAGACTCTTACAATCAGCCCCAGCATTTT.

The chain uses TRBV25-1 and TRBJ1-1; D ambiguous. This CDR3 spans 12 amino acids. From germline, CDR1 is MGHDK and CDR2 SYGVNS. V gave up 1 base and J gave up 8 bases, with 8 bases separating them. The CDR3 is CASSESGKEAFF. The CDR3 DNA reads TGTGCCAGCAGTGAATCCGGGAAAGAAGCTTTCTTT.

The V gene is TRBV7-9, the J gene TRBJ2-3, with D maybe TRBD1 (5 bases). V was trimmed by 4 bases and J by 1 base, leaving 6 bases between them. Germline CDR1 and CDR2: SEHNR and FQNEAQ (reference sequence). The CDR3 has 13 residues. Here the CDR3 reads CASSSTGTDTQYF. In nucleotides, the CDR3 is TGTGCCAGCAGCTCGACAGGCACAGATACGCAGTATTTT.

This clone was detected many times. This chain uses TRBV6-1 with TRBJ2-4; D possibly uses TRBD1 or TRBD2 (5 bases each). Looked up from germline, CDR1 is MNHNS and CDR2 is SASEGT. Trimming pared 0 bases from V and 3 bases from J, leaving 12 bases between. CDR3 length equals 16 residues. For the CDR3, the DNA is TGTGCCAGCAGTGAAGCGGGGGACGGCGGCAAAAACATTCAGTACTTC. This codes for CASSEAGDGGKNIQYF.

Concerning this clone: The germline gene is not matched at one end of the junction; a read error may be the cause. This chain connects TRBV9 to TRBJ2-3, with no clear D. This CDR3 spans 11 amino acids. CDR1 and CDR2 (germline): SGDLS, YYNGEE. The CDR3 DNA is TGCCCCTCCCGGAAAGGGAATACGCAGTATTTT. It codes for CPSRKGNTQYF.

This clone occurred a few times. The rearrangement joins TRBV19 to TRBJ2-5; D remains ambiguous. CDR3 length: 14 amino acids. Looked up from germline, CDR1 is LNHDA and CDR2 is SQIVND (reference sequence). Trimming pared 2 bases from V and 0 bases from J, leaving 7 bases between. CDR3: CASSITAYQETQYF. The CDR3 DNA reads TGTGCCAGTAGTATAACGGCGTACCAAGAGACCCAGTACTTC.

The chain employs TRBV15 and TRBJ2-5; D tentatively fits TRBD1 or TRBD2 (5 bases each). This CDR3 is 16 amino acids long. Per germline, CDR1 LNHNV and CDR2 YYDKDF (reference sequence). V was shortened by 4 bases and J by 4 bases, with 19 bases between the two germline ends. The CDR3 here is CATSKPGTQAGETQYF. The CDR3 region has the DNA TGTGCCACCAGCAAACCCGGGACCCAAGCCGGAGAGACCCAGTACTTC. Complete variable domain (other parts from reference TRBV15 and TRBJ2-5): DAMVIQNPRYQVTQFGKPVTLSCSQTLNHNVMYWYQQKSSQAPKLLFHYYDKDFNNEADTPDNFQSRRPNTSFCFLDIRSPGLGDTAMYLCATSKPGTQAGETQYFGPGTRLLVL.

The chain combines TRBV7-8 with TRBJ2-5, with D possibly matching TRBD2 (5 bases). Germline assignment: CDR1 SGHVS and CDR2 FQNEAQ. Trimming took off 0 bases at V and 4 bases at J, with 9 bases between the two ends. This CDR3 has 14 residues. CDR3 in DNA: TGTGCCAGCAGCTTAGCCGGCGGGCCAGAGACCCAGTACTTC. This codes for CASSLAGGPETQYF. The complete variable domain, with remaining parts taken from reference TRBV7-8 and TRBJ2-5, reads GAGVSQSPRYKVAKRGQDVALRCDPISGHVSLFWYQQALGQGPEFLTYFQNEAQLDKSGLPSDRFFAERPEGSVSTLKIQRTQQEDSAVYLCASSLAGGPETQYFGPGTRLLVL.

The rearrangement joins TRBV6-5 to TRBJ1-5; D remains unclear. This CDR3 is built from 14 residues. V was trimmed by 0 bases and J by 7 bases, leaving 10 bases between them. CDR1 and CDR2 from the germline V gene are MNHEY and SVGAGI. The chain's CDR3 is CASSYSSDWQPQHF. The DNA for the CDR3 is TGTGCCAGCAGTTACTCGTCGGACTGGCAGCCCCAGCATTTT.

The CDR3 coding sequence is TGTGCCAGCAGCTGGCGGACTAGCGGGAGGGAGGGGGAGGACACCGGGGAGCTGTTTTTT. This translates into CASSWRTSGREGEDTGELFF. The chain joins TRBV7-8 to TRBJ2-2; 15 nucleotides align to TRBD2. V shed 4 bases and J 3 bases; nucleotides not matched to a gene: 12. This CDR3 has 20 amino acids. Germline V gene lookup returns CDR1 SGHVS and CDR2 FQNEAQ.

There are many counts of this clone. This chain links TRBV10-2 with TRBJ2-5; D ambiguous. V was cut by 0 bases and J by 4 bases, with 3 bases left in between. From germline, CDR1 is WSHSY and CDR2 SAAADI. The CDR3 runs to 12 residues. CDR3 region: CASSESRETQYF. CDR3 bases: TGCGCCAGCAGTGAGTCGCGAGAGACCCAGTACTTC.

Only a few counts were recorded for this clone. The J gene is TRBJ2-1, the V gene TRBV7-2; D remains ambiguous. Germline V lookup: CDR1 SGHTA, CDR2 FQGNSA. The CDR3 runs 12 residues. Deletions cut 3 bases from V and 7 bases from J, with 7 bases between. CDR3 sequence reads: CASSFLENEQFF. CDR3 DNA: TGTGCCAGCAGCTTTTTGGAGAATGAGCAGTTCTTC. The variable domain in full, completed from reference TRBV7-2 and TRBJ2-1, reads GAGVSQSPSNKVTEKGKDVELRCDPISGHTALYWYRQSLGQGLEFLIYFQGNSAPDKSGLPSDRFSAERTGGSVSTLTIQRTQQEDSAVYLCASSFLENEQFFGPGTRLTVL.